Sequencing of this T cell receptor (beta chain) was carried out in a study of post-analysis software for immune sequencing data. Study context: Clinical courses comprised relapsing-remitting, secondary progressive and progressive-relapsing multiple sclerosis. Notes on the study in general: TRBV5-6, TRBV5-1 and TRBV20-1 belonged to a set of roughly 5 TRBV segments that were more frequent in patients than controls. Controls had significantly higher normalized Chao1 diversity than multiple sclerosis patients.

CDR1 and CDR2 (germline): LGHNA, YNFKEQ. This CDR3 region has 14 residues. Trimming pared 4 bases from V and 8 bases from J, leaving 14 bases between. Unique molecular identifiers featured in each of the TCR beta cDNA libraries. Via MiXCR, TCRdb re-called the PCR reads, giving one row per CDR3 protein. The sample shows roughly 730,000 distinct CDR3 sequences, 30% of them seen only once. On this clonotype itself: The target antigen is unknown.

The origin of this receptor is a girl aged 5-17 years with multiple sclerosis. This sequence joins TRBV4-2 and TRBJ1-4, with D perhaps matching TRBD1 (6 bases). Sample: blood. CDR3 sequence: CASSLTSGQEKLFF. The CDR3 DNA reads TGTGCCAGCAGCCTCACCTCCGGACAGGAAAAACTGTTTTTT.